This T cell receptor beta chain was found in a study of T-cell memory formation after mild COVID-19. Across the study: Largely donor-specific TCR clusters were found. Findings and caveats of the study: The pre-infection memory compartment contained some responding clones, suggesting cross-reactive memory joined. The second-wave clones peaking on day 37 were not confirmed as SARS-CoV-2-specific.

The CDR3 has 17 amino acids. V was pared by 0 bases and J by 4 bases, with 10 bases of the junction left unmatched. Germline assignment: CDR1 MNHEY and CDR2 SVGEGT. 5'RACE primed at constant segments yielded TCR alpha and TCR beta cDNA libraries bearing sample barcodes and UMIs. In TCRdb, the 5' RACE reads were re-called with MiXCR into one record per CDR3 protein. The sample comprises almost 250,000 distinct CDR3 sequences, 15% to 17% of which are singletons, and 2% to 2.5% rests with the top ten. This clonotype was seen only a few times. Its cognate antigen is unknown. The V and J genes are TRBV6-2 or TRBV6-3 and TRBJ2-5; 8 bases are shared with TRBD2. The source of this sequence is an adult woman who had mild COVID-19 (a few samples of this study predate the infection). Cell type and time point are not known. The sequenced sample consisted of PBMCs or a T cell subset sorted from them (not recorded which). The CDR3 loop reads CASSYSSPRGDRETQYF. The CDR3 coding sequence is TGTGCCAGCAGTTACTCTAGCCCGCGGGGGGATCGAGAGACCCAGTACTTC.